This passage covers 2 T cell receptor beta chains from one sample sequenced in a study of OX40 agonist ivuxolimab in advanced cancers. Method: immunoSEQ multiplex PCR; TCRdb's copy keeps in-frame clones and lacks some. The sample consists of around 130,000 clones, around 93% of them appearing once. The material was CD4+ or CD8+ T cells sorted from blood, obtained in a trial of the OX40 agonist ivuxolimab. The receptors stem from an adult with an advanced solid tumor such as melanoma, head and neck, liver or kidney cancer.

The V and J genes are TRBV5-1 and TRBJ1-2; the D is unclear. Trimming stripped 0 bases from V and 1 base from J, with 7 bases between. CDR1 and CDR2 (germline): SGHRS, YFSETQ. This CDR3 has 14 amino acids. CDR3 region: CASSLDGNNYGYTF. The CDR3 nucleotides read TGCGCCAGCAGCTTGGATGGTAATAACTATGGCTACACCTTC. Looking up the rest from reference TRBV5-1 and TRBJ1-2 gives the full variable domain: KAGVTQTPRYLIKTRGQQVTLSCSPISGHRSVSWYQQTPGQGLQFLFEYFSETQRNKGNFPGRFSGRQFSNSRSEMNVSTLELGDSALYLCASSLDGNNYGYTFGSGTRLTVV.

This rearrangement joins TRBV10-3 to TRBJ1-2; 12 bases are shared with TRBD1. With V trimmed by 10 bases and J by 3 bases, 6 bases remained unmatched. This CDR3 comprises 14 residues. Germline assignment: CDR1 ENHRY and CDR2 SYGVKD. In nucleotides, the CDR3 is TGTGCCACCTGGGGACAGGGGGCCTACTATGGCTACACCTTC. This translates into CATWGQGAYYGYTF.